The T cell receptor beta chain under discussion was sequenced for a study of T cell changes during pregnancy in multiple sclerosis. TCRdb keeps only in-frame clones here, not all; method: immunoSEQ multiplex PCR. Among around 60,000 clones listed, about 89% were seen once. V was trimmed by 3 bases and J by 2 bases, leaving 8 bases between them. Germline V lookup: CDR1 MNHEY, CDR2 SMNVEV (reference sequence). The CDR3 extends over 13 amino acids. This sequence joins TRBV27 and TRBJ2-7; tentatively, D is TRBD1 (6 bases). This TCR was sampled from a female donor with multiple sclerosis, enrolled in a pregnancy study. Here the sequenced sample was peripheral blood, taken in the first trimester of pregnancy. In DNA form, the CDR3 reads TGTGCCAGCAGTTTTCAGGGGCCCTACGAGCAGTACTTC. Protein: CASSFQGPYEQYF.